This T cell receptor (beta chain) derives from a study of blood T cells in healthy people across ages. This clonotype was picked up one time. Its antigen is unidentified. The length of the CDR3 is 13 residues. Germline CDR1 is DFQATT and CDR2 is SNEGSKA (reference sequence). Deletions cut 5 bases from V and 5 bases from J, with 15 bases between. A sample-barcoded 5' primer and a J-beta primer mix were used in a second PCR of about 6 to 12 cycles. A template-switch adaptor that had 12 random nucleotides put a tag on each cDNA molecule. TCRdb re-analysed the 5' RACE reads in MiXCR, keeping a single row per CDR3 protein. The sample has hundreds of thousands of distinct CDR3 sequences; approximately 60% are singletons. Healthy Caucasians from Russia aged roughly 6 to 95 served as donors. PBMCs, at least 6 million per sample, were isolated. Study observations and caveats: Older individuals had lower TCR beta diversity per million T cells (the decline was roughly linear).

Sequenced: blood. V is TRBV20-1 and J is TRBJ2-5; tentative D call: TRBD2 (6 bases). The sequence came from a man aged 40-55 years in good health. The CDR3 nucleotides are TGCAGTGCTGAGAAGAGGCTAGCGGAGACCCAGTACTTC. Its translation is CSAEKRLAETQYF.